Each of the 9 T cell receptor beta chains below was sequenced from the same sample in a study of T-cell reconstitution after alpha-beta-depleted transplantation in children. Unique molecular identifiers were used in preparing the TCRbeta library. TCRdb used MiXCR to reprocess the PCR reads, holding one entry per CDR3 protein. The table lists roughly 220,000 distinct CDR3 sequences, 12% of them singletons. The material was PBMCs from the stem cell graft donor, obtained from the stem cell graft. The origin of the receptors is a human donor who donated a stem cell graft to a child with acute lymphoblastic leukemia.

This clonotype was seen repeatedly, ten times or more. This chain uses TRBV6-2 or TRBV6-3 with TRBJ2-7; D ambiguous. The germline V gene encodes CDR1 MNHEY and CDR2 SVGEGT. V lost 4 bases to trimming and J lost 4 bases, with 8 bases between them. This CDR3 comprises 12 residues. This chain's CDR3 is CASSFKSYEQYF. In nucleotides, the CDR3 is TGTGCCAGCAGTTTCAAGAGTTACGAGCAGTACTTC.

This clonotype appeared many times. The CDR3 nucleotides are TGTGCCAGCAGCTCTTATAGCAATCAGCCCCAGCATTTT. Protein sequence: CASSSYSNQPQHF. The chain couples TRBV7-2 to TRBJ1-5; D ambiguous. CDR3 length equals 13 residues. V was clipped by 4 bases and J by 0 bases, with 4 bases between them. Germline V gene data show CDR1 as SGHTA and CDR2 as FQGNSA.

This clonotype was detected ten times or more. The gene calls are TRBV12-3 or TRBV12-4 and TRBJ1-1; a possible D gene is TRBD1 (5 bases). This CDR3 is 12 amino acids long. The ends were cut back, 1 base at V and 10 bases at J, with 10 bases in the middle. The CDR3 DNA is TGTGCCAGCAGTTTAGAGAGGGGATCAGCTTTCTTT. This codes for CASSLERGSAFF.

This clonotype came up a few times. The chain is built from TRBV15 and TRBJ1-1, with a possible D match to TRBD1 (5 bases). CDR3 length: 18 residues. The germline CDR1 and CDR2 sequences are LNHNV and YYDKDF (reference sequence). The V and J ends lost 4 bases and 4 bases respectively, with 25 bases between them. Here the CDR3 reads CATSTGEVLSGRPTEAFF. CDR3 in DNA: TGTGCCACCAGCACGGGTGAAGTTCTATCGGGGCGACCCACTGAAGCTTTCTTT.

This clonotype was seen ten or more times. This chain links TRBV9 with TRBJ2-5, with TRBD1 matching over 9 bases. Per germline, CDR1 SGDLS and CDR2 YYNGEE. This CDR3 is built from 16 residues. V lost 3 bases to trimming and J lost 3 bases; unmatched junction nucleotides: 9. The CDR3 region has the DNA TGTGCCAGCAGCGCCCCTGCAAGGGACAGGGAAGAGACCCAGTACTTC. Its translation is CASSAPARDREETQYF. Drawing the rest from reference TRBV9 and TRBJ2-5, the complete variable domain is DSGVTQTPKHLITATGQRVTLRCSPRSGDLSVYWYQQSLDQGLQFLIQYYNGEERAKGNILERFSAQQFPDLHSELNLSSLELGDSALYFCASSAPARDREETQYFGPGTRLLVL.

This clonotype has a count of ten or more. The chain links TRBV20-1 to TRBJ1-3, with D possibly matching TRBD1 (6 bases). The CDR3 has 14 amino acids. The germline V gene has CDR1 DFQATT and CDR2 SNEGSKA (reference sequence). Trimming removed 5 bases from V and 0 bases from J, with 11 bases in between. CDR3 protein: CSAPDRNSGNTIYF. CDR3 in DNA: TGCAGTGCTCCCGACAGGAACTCTGGAAACACCATATATTTT.

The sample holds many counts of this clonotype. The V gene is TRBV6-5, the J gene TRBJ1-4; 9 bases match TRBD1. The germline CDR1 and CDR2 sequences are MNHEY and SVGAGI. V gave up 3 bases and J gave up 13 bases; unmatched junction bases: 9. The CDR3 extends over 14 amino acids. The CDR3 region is CASSYLTGGESLFF. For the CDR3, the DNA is TGTGCCAGCAGTTATTTAACAGGGGGCGAATCACTGTTTTTT.

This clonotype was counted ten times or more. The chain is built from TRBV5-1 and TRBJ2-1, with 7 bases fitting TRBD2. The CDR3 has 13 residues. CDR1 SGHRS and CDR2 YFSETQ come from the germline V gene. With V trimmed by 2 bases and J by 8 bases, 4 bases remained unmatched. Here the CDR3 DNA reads TGCGCCAGCAGCTTACTAGCGAGTGATGAGCAGTTCTTC. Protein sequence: CASSLLASDEQFF.

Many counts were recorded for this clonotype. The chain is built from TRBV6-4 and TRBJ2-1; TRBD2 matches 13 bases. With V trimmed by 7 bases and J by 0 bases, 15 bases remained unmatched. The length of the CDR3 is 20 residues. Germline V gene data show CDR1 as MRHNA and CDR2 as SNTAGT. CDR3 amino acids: CASTAGTSGKVPRSYNEQFF. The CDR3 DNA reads TGTGCCAGCACCGCCGGGACTAGCGGGAAGGTGCCCCGCTCCTACAATGAGCAGTTCTTC.